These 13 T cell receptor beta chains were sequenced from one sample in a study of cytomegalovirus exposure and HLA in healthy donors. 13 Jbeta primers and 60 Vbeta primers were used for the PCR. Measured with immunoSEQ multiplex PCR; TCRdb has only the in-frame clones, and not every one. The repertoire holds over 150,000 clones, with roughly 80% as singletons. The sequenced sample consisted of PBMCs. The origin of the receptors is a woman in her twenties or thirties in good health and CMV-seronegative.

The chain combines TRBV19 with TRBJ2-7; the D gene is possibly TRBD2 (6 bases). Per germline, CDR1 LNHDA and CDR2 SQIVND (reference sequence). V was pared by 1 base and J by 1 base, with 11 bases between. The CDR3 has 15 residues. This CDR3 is CASSIGGGSSYEQYF. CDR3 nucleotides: TGTGCCAGTAGTATAGGCGGAGGGAGTTCCTACGAGCAGTACTTC.

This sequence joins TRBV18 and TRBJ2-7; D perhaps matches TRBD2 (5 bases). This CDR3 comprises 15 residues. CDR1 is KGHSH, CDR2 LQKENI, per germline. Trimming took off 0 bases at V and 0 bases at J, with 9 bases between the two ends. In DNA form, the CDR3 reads TGTGCCAGCTCACCACCGAGCACTAGCTCCTACGAGCAGTACTTC. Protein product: CASSPPSTSSYEQYF.

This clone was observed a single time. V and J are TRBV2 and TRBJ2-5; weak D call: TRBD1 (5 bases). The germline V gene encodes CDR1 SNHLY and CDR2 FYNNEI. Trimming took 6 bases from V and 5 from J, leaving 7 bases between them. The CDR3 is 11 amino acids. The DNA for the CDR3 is TGTGCCAGCAGAAGGGGTGAGACCCAGTACTTC. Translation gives CASRRGETQYF.

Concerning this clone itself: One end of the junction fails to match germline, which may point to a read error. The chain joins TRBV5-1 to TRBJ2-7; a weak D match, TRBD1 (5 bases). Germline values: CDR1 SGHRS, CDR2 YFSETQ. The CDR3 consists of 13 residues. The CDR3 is CASSSRVPYGQYF. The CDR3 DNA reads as TGCGCCAGCAGCTCCAGGGTTCCCTACGGGCAGTACTTC.

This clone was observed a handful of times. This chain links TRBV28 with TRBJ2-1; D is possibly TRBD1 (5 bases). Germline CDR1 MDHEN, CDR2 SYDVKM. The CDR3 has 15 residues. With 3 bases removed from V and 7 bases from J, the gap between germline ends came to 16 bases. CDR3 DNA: TGTGCCAGCAGTTTCCAGGGCTTCCGTGGGAATGAGCAGTTCTTC. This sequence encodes CASSFQGFRGNEQFF.

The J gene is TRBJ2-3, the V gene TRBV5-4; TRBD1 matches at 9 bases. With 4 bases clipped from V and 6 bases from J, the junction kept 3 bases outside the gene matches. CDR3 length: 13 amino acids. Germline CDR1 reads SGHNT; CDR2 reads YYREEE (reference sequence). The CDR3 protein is CASSRTGDDTQYF. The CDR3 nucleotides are TGTGCCAGCAGCCGGACAGGGGACGATACGCAGTATTTT.

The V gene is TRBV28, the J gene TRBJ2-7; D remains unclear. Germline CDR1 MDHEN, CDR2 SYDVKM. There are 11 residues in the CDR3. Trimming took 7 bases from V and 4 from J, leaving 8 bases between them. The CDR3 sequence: CASTSPYEQYF. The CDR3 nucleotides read TGTGCCAGCACCTCCCCGTACGAGCAGTACTTC.

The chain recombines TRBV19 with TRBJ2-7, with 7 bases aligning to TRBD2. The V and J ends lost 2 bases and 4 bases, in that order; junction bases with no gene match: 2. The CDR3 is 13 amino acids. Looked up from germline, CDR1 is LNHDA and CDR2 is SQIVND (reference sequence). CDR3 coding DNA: TGTGCCAGTAGTATAAGGACTAGATACGAGCAGTACTTC. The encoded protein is CASSIRTRYEQYF.

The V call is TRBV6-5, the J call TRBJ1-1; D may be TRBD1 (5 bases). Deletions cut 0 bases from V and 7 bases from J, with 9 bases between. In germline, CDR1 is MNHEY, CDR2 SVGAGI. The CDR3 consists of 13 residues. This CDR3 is CASSYSRGSEAFF. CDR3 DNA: TGTGCCAGCAGTTACTCCCGGGGGAGTGAAGCTTTCTTT.

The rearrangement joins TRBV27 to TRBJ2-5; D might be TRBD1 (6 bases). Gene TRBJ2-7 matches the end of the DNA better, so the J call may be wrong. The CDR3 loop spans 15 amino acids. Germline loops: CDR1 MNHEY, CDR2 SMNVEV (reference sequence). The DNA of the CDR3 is TGTGCCAGCAGTTTCGCAGGGGAGACTCCCTACGAGCAGTACTTC. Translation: CASSFAGETPYEQYF.

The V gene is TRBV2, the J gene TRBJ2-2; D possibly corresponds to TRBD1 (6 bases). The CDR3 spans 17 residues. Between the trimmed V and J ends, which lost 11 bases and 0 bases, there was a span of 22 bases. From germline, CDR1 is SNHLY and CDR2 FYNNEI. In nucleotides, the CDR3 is TGTGCCGGCCAGCCCCATCTATCAGGGGCGAACACCGGGGAGCTGTTTTTT. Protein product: CAGQPHLSGANTGELFF.

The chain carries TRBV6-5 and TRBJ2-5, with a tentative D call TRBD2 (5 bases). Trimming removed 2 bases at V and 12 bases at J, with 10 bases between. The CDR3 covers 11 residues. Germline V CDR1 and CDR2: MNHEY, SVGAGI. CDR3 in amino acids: CASSYKRQEYF. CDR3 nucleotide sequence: TGTGCCAGCAGTTACAAGCGGCAGGAGTACTTC.

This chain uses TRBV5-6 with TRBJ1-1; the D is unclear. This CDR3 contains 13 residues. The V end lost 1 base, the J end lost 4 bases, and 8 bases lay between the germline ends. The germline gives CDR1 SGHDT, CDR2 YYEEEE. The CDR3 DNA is TGTGCCAGCAGCTTGTGGAGTCTCACTGAAGCTTTCTTT. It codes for CASSLWSLTEAFF.